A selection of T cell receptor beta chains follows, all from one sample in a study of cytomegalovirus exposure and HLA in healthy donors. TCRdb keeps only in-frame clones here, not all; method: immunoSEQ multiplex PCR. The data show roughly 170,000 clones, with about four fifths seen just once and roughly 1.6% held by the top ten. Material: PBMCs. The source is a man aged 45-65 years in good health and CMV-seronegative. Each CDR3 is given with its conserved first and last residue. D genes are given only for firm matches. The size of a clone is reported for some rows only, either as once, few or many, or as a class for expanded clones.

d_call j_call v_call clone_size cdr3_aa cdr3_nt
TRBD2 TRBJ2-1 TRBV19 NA CASSIDLLSGGTYNEQFF TGTGCCAGTAGTATAGATCTATTGTCGGGGGGTACCTACAATGAGCAGTTCTTC
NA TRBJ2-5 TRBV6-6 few CASSYPGHRGETQYF TGTGCCAGCAGTTACCCCGGCCATAGAGGGGAGACCCAGTACTTC
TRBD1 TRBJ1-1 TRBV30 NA CAWISDRESKCDTEAFF TGTGCCTGGATATCTGACAGGGAGTCTAAGTGTGACACTGAAGCTTTCTTT
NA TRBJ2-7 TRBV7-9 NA CASSFMTGSYEQYF TGTGCCAGCAGCTTCATGACAGGATCCTACGAGCAGTACTTC
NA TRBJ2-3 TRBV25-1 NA CASSKEFPLGDTQYF TGTGCCAGCAGTAAAGAGTTCCCCCTCGGGGATACGCAGTATTTT
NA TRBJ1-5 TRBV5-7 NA CASSAPGGGYGNQPQHF TGTGCCAGCAGCGCCCCCGGGGGTGGCTATGGCAATCAGCCCCAGCATTTT
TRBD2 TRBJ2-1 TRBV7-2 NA CASSSPGTSGTNEQFF TGTGCCAGCAGCTCTCCTGGGACTAGCGGGACGAATGAGCAGTTCTTC
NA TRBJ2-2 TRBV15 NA CATSQITGFREDTGELFF TGTGCCACCAGTCAAATCACCGGTTTCAGGGAGGACACCGGGGAGCTGTTTTTT
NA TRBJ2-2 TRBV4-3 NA CASSNQRSTGELFF TGCGCCAGCAGCAATCAGCGTAGTACCGGGGAGCTGTTTTTT
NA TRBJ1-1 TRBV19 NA CASSNAPEATEAFF TGTGCCAGTAGTAATGCTCCAGAGGCCACTGAAGCTTTCTTT
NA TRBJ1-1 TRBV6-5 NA CASSHYEAFF TGTGCCAGCAGCCACTATGAAGCTTTCTTT
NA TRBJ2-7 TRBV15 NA CATSRDSPRSSRSEQYF TGTGCCACCAGCAGAGATAGCCCCCGGAGCAGTCGGAGCGAGCAGTACTTC
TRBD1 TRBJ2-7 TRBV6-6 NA CASSYGQGRSYEQYF TGTGCCAGCAGTTACGGACAGGGGCGATCCTACGAGCAGTACTTC
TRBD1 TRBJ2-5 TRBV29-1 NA CSVADRAKETQYF TGCAGCGTCGCCGACAGGGCAAAAGAGACCCAGTACTTC
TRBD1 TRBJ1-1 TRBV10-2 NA CASRTGQGWTEAFF TGCGCCAGCAGGACCGGACAGGGATGGACTGAGGCTTTCTTT
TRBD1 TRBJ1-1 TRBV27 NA CASSYVLRTGRMNTEAFF TGTGCCAGCAGCTACGTCCTCAGGACAGGGAGGATGAACACTGAAGCTTTCTTT
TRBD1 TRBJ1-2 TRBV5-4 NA CASSPGGRGLYGYTF TGTGCCAGCAGCCCAGGGGGTAGGGGACTCTATGGCTACACCTTC
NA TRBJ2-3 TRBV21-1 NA CASSGLRLAGGLLTDTQYF TGTGCCAGCAGCGGGCTTAGACTAGCGGGGGGGCTCCTCACAGATACGCAGTATTTT
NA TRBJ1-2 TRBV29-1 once CSVGPQGGGDGYTF TGCAGCGTTGGACCCCAGGGTGGGGGCGATGGCTACACCTTC
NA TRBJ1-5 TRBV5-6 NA CASSFTGGNQPQHF TGTGCCAGCAGCTTTACCGGGGGCAATCAGCCCCAGCATTTT
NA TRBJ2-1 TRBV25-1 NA CASSLGLALGSYNEQFF TGTGCCAGCAGCCTAGGGTTAGCGCTAGGCTCCTACAATGAGCAGTTCTTC
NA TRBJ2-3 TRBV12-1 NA CASRMDRRYNKRATDTQYF TGTGCCAGCAGGATGGACAGGCGCTACAATAAACGGGCCACAGATACGCAGTATTTT
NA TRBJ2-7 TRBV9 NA CASSVDLSCRFYEQYF TGTGCCAGCAGCGTAGACCTCTCTTGTCGGTTCTACGAGCAGTACTTC
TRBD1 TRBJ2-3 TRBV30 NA CAWSGPKTGGSRTDTQYF TGTGCCTGGAGTGGGCCCAAGACAGGGGGGAGTAGGACAGATACGCAGTATTTT
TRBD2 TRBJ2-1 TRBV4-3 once CASSPLAGGYNEQFF TGCGCCAGCAGCCCCCTAGCGGGGGGTTACAATGAGCAGTTCTTC
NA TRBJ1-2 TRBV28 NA CASSSPGGDHSYTF TGTGCCAGCAGCTCCCCGGGAGGTGATCATAGCTACACCTTC
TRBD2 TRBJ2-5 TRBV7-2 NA CASSPRLAGRETQYF TGTGCCAGCAGCCCCCGACTAGCGGGGAGAGAGACCCAGTACTTC
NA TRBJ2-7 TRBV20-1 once CSAPRGVEQYF TGCAGTGCTCCCCGCGGGGTCGAGCAGTACTTC
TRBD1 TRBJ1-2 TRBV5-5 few CASSAGQGLSVEGYTF TGTGCCAGCAGCGCCGGACAGGGGCTTTCCGTGGAGGGCTACACCTTC
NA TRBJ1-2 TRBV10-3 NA CAISPGYGYTF TGTGCCATCAGTCCAGGGTATGGCTACACCTTC
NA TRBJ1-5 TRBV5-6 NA CASSLAGSGHSNQPQHF TGTGCCAGCAGCTTGGCGGGGTCAGGCCATAGCAATCAGCCCCAGCATTTT
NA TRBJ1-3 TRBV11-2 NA CASSFQGVRGNTIYF TGTGCCAGCAGCTTTCAGGGTGTGAGAGGAAACACCATATATTTT
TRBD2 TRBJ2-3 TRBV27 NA CASSRGLAGGGDTQYF TGTGCCAGCAGCCGGGGACTAGCGGGAGGAGGGGATACGCAGTATTTT
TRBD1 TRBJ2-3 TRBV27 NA CASSLYYRQGASDTQYF TGTGCCAGCAGTTTATATTACCGACAGGGGGCGTCAGATACGCAGTATTTT
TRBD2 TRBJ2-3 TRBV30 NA CAWSFQRFRGRVGGTDTQYF TGTGCCTGGAGTTTCCAACGGTTTCGCGGGAGGGTGGGAGGCACAGATACGCAGTATTTT
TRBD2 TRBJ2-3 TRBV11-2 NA CASSARPPGTSGTDTQYF TGTGCCAGCAGCGCCCGACCGCCCGGGACTAGCGGCACAGATACGCAGTATTTT
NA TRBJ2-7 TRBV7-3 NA CASSRGGSYEQYF TGTGCCAGCAGCCGAGGGGGCTCCTACGAGCAGTACTTC
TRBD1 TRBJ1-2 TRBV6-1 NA CAGSGTRGLSRYTF TGTGCCGGCAGTGGAACCAGGGGGCTCTCTCGCTACACCTTC
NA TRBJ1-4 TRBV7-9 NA CASSLTGLKLFF TGTGCCAGCAGCTTGACAGGCCTCAAACTGTTTTTT
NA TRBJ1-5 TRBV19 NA CASTLGRLGGQPQHF TGTGCCAGTACTCTGGGACGGCTGGGGGGTCAGCCCCAGCATTTT
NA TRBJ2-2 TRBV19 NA CASSPTDNTGELFF TGTGCCAGTAGTCCGACAGATAACACCGGGGAGCTGTTTTTT
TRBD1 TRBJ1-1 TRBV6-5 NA CASSYLTGGTEAFF TGTGCCAGCAGTTACCTCACAGGGGGCACTGAAGCTTTCTTT
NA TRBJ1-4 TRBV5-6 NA CASSSFGATNEKLFF TGTGCCAGCAGCTCATTCGGGGCAACTAATGAAAAACTGTTTTTT
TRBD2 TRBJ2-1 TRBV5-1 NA CASSSRLAGGSSYNEQFF TGCGCCAGCAGCTCTAGACTAGCGGGGGGGAGCTCCTACAATGAGCAGTTCTTC
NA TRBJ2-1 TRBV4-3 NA CASSQDHNSFDEQFF TGCGCCAGCAGCCAAGATCATAATAGCTTCGATGAGCAGTTCTTC
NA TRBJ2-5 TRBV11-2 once CATTPYQETQYF TGTGCCACGACACCATATCAAGAGACCCAGTACTTC